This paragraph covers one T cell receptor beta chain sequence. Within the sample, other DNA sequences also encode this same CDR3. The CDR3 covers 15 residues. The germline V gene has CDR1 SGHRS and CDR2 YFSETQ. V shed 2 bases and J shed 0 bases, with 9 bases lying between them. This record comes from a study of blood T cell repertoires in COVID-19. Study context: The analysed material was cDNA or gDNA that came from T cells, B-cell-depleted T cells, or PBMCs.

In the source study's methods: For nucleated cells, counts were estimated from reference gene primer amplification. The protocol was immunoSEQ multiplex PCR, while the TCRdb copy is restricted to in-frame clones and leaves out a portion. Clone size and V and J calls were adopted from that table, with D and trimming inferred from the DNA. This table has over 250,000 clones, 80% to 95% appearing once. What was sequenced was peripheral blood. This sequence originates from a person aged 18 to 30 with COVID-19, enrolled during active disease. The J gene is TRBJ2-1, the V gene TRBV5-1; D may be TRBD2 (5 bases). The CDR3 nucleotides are TGCGCCAGCAGCTTAAGCGGAAGCTCCTACAATGAGCAGTTCTTC. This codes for CASSLSGSSYNEQFF.